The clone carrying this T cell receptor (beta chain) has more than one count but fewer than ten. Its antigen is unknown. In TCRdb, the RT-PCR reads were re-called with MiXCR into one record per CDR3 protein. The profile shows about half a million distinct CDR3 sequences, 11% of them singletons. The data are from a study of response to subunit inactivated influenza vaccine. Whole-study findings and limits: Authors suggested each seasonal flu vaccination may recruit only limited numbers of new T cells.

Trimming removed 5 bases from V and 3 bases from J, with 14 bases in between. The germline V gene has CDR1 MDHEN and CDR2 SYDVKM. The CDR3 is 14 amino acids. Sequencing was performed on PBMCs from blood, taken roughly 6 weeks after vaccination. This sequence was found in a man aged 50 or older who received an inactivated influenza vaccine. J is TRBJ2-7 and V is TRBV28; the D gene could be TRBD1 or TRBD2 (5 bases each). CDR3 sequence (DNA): TGTGCCAGCAGTGGGGACGAATTGCTCTACGAGCAGTACTTC. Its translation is CASSGDELLYEQYF.